The 18 T cell receptor beta chains in this list originate from one sample, sequenced in a study of T cells in women clearing cervical HPV infection. Clones were read by immunoSEQ multiplex PCR, and TCRdb kept only the in-frame ones, dropping some. The sample table includes 20,000 to 30,000 clones. Material for sequencing was blood buffy coat. These receptors were collected from a woman between 18 and 70 years old with a cervical HPV16 infection that either progressed to CIN3+ or cleared (not recorded which).

With respect to this clone: The missing CDR3 end, 3 residues past where the read stops, is filled in from the germline J gene. Within the sample, other DNA sequences also encode this same CDR3. The chain carries TRBV18 and TRBJ1-3, with 10 bases that match TRBD1. Germline CDR1 reads KGHSH; CDR2 reads LQKENI. CDR3 size: 18 residues. The ends lost 3 bases at V and 2 bases at J; junction bases unmatched: 10. The CDR3 here is CASSPSHQDRGAGNTIYF. CDR3 DNA, as far as it was read: TGTGCCAGCTCACCTTCCCACCAGGACAGGGGGGCTGGAAACACC.

Concerning this clone: The read finishes 3 residues shy of the CDR3 end, and the germline J gene is used to complete it. The chain employs TRBV7-9 and TRBJ1-1, with D perhaps TRBD1 (5 bases). The V end lost 2 bases, the J end lost 1 base, and 11 bases lay between the germline ends. The germline V gene encodes CDR1 SEHNR and CDR2 FQNEAQ (reference sequence). The CDR3 length is 15 residues. This chain's CDR3 is CASSLFGHANTEAFF. Incomplete CDR3 DNA: TGTGCCAGCAGCTTATTCGGACACGCGAACACTGAA.

For this clone: The CDR3 is cut off 3 residues early in the read; its end comes from the germline J gene. The genes are TRBV19 and TRBJ1-3; possible D gene TRBD1, 6 bases. Germline values: CDR1 LNHDA, CDR2 SQIVND (reference sequence). V dropped 9 bases and J dropped 0 bases, with 18 bases sitting between them. The CDR3 covers 16 residues. The CDR3 sequence: CASLGAGPYSGNTIYF. The CDR3 DNA, read in part, is TGTGCCAGCTTGGGGGCAGGGCCGTACTCTGGAAACACC.

In the case of this clone: The CDR3 is cut off 3 residues early in the read; its end comes from the germline J gene. This chain uses TRBV2 with TRBJ1-5; D perhaps matches TRBD1 (5 bases). CDR3 size: 15 residues. The V gene's germline CDR1 is SNHLY and CDR2 FYNNEI. Trimming cost V 6 bases and J 0 bases, with 12 bases left between them. CDR3 bases read: TGTGCCAGCAGGGCCGACAGAGCTAGCAATCAGCCC. This sequence encodes CASRADRASNQP. The full CDR3 protein reads CASRADRASNQPQHF.

The CDR3 sequence: CASSLWTSSTDTQYF. The sequenced CDR3 bases are TGTGCCAGCAGCTTGTGGACTTCTAGCACAGATACG. The V and J genes are TRBV11-2 and TRBJ2-3, with D perhaps TRBD2 (5 bases). The observed sequence ends 3 residues before the CDR3 terminus, with the missing tail filled in from the germline J gene. In germline, CDR1 is SGHAT, CDR2 FQNNGV. V dropped 3 bases and J dropped 0 bases, with 10 bases sitting between them. The CDR3 totals 15 residues. Full variable domain (rest looked up from reference TRBV11-2 and TRBJ2-3): EAGVAQSPRYKIIEKRQSVAFWCNPISGHATLYWYQQILGQGPKLLIQFQNNGVVDDSQLPKDRFSAERLKGVDSTLKIQPAKLEDSAVYLCASSLWTSSTDTQYFGPGTRLTVL.

On this clone: Read data end 3 residues before the CDR3 end; the end is taken from the germline J gene. This chain connects TRBV19 to TRBJ2-3; possibly TRBD2 for D (6 bases). Germline V gene lookup returns CDR1 LNHDA and CDR2 SQIVND (reference sequence). The length of the CDR3 is 15 residues. V lost 8 bases and J 2 bases, leaving 17 bases between the germline ends. The CDR3 loop reads CASRRTTHYTDTQYF. The sequenced part of the CDR3 DNA is TGTGCCAGTCGGAGGACTACCCACTACACAGATACG. Full variable domain (outside the CDR3, taken from reference TRBV19 and TRBJ2-3): DGGITQSPKYLFRKEGQNVTLSCEQNLNHDAMYWYRQDPGQGLRLIYYSQIVNDFQKGDIAEGYSVSREKKESFPLTVTSAQKNPTAFYLCASRRTTHYTDTQYFGPGTRLTVL.

Remarks on this clone: With the read ending 3 residues before the CDR3 end, the germline J gene is used to fill in that end. This chain uses TRBV29-1 with TRBJ1-2; TRBD1 agrees at 11 bases. V lost 5 bases to trimming and J lost 7 bases; unmatched junction nucleotides: 6. The germline V gene encodes CDR1 SQVTM and CDR2 ANQGSEA. The CDR3 contains 13 residues. The CDR3 sequence: CSVPGTGGFGYTF. CDR3 bases read: TGCAGCGTTCCCGGGACAGGGGGATTTGGC.

Concerning this clone itself: From the germline J gene comes the end of the CDR3, since the read stops 3 residues before it. The genes are TRBV7-9 and TRBJ1-2; no firm D call. The germline V gene encodes CDR1 SEHNR and CDR2 FQNEAQ (reference sequence). The CDR3 consists of 14 residues. CDR3 amino acids: CASSSTSATDTYTF. The DNA read from the CDR3 is TGTGCCAGCAGCTCTACTAGCGCTACAGATACC. Full variable domain (rest looked up from reference TRBV7-9 and TRBJ1-2): DTGVSQNPRHKITKRGQNVTFRCDPISEHNRLYWYRQTLGQGPEFLTYFQNEAQLEKSRLLSDRFSAERPKGSFSTLEIQRTEQGDSAMYLCASSSTSATDTYTFGSGTRLTVV.

Regarding this clone: The read comes to an end 3 residues before the CDR3 does, leaving the germline J gene to fill in the end. The chain couples TRBV5-6 to TRBJ2-1; TRBD1 might be the D (6 bases). The V gene lost 2 bases and the J gene lost 1 base, with 10 bases spanning the gap. Germline V lookup: CDR1 SGHDT, CDR2 YYEEEE. The CDR3 extends over 15 amino acids. The chain's CDR3 is CASSLGTFSYNEQFF. The covered CDR3 bases are TGTGCCAGCAGCTTAGGGACATTTTCCTACAATGAG.

Worth noting for this clone: The CDR3 end lies 3 residues beyond the end of the read and is filled in from the germline J gene. The V gene is TRBV18, the J gene TRBJ1-2, with D tentatively TRBD1 (5 bases). This CDR3 contains 12 residues. Trimming pared 3 bases from V and 7 bases from J, leaving 9 bases between. Germline CDR1 KGHSH, CDR2 LQKENI. CDR3 protein: CASSPQGSGYTF. The CDR3 DNA, read in part, is TGTGCCAGCTCACCCCAGGGAAGTGGC. Using reference TRBV18 and TRBJ1-2 for the parts outside the CDR3, the full variable domain is NAGVMQNPRHLVRRRGQEARLRCSPMKGHSHVYWYRQLPEEGLKFMVYLQKENIIDESGMPKERFSAEFPKEGPSILRIQQVVRGDSAAYFCASSPQGSGYTFGSGTRLTVV.

Remarks on this clone: The observed sequence ends 3 residues before the CDR3 terminus, with the missing tail filled in from the germline J gene. This rearrangement joins TRBV14 to TRBJ1-3; D is unresolved. V lost 0 bases, J lost 8 bases, and 14 bases lay in between. CDR3 size: 15 residues. Germline V lookup: CDR1 SGHDN, CDR2 FVKESK. This CDR3 is CASSQEARQLDTIYF. The CDR3 DNA, read in part, is TGTGCCAGCAGCCAAGAGGCGCGGCAGTTGGACACC.

Comment on this clone: The read terminates 3 residues ahead of where the CDR3 ends, so the germline J gene completes it. The rearrangement joins TRBV12-3 or TRBV12-4 to TRBJ2-1, with no clear D. The CDR3 is 12 residues long. Trimming took 5 bases from V and 9 from J, leaving 11 bases between them. CDR3: CASSLIYSEQFF. The sequenced part of the CDR3 DNA is TGTGCCAGCAGTCTGATCTATAGTGAG.

Concerning this clone: The CDR3 extends 3 residues past the end of the read, so its final part is completed from the germline J gene. The chain couples TRBV5-1 to TRBJ2-5; 9 positions match TRBD1. The germline V gene encodes CDR1 SGHRS and CDR2 YFSETQ. J was trimmed by 5 bases and V by 3 bases; bases with no gene match: 5. This CDR3 region has 14 residues. CDR3 loop: CASSSRDRAETQYF. The sequenced CDR3 bases are TGCGCCAGCAGCTCCCGGGACAGGGCTGAGACC.

About this clone: The CDR3 extends 3 residues past the end of the read, so its final part is completed from the germline J gene. The chain joins TRBV6-2 or TRBV6-3 to TRBJ2-7, with 8 bases that match TRBD1. The germline CDR1 and CDR2 sequences are MNHEY and SVGEGT. This CDR3 has 15 residues. The trim removed 5 bases at V and 5 bases at J, leaving 11 bases unmatched. This CDR3 is CASSQGQGVSNEQYF. The CDR3 DNA, read in part, is TGTGCCAGCAGTCAAGGACAGGGTGTTAGCAACGAG.

As regards this clone: The read terminates 3 residues ahead of where the CDR3 ends, so the germline J gene completes it. The chain is built from TRBV20-1 and TRBJ2-3; unclear D gene. The V and J ends lost 5 bases and 1 base respectively, with 16 bases between them. The CDR3 runs to 15 residues. CDR1 is DFQATT, CDR2 SNEGSKA, per germline (reference sequence). The CDR3 sequence is CSAPLLTGGTDTQYF. The sequenced CDR3 bases are TGCAGTGCTCCACTCCTGACGGGTGGCACAGATACG.

On this clone: The CDR3 is cut off 3 residues early in the read; its end comes from the germline J gene. V is TRBV6-1 and J is TRBJ2-1, with 9 bases aligning to TRBD2. J lost 4 bases, V lost 2 bases, and 3 bases had no gene match. Per the germline V gene, CDR1 is MNHNS and CDR2 is SASEGT. This CDR3 is built from 15 residues. This CDR3 is CASSETGLAYNEQFF. The covered CDR3 bases are TGTGCCAGCAGTGAAACGGGACTAGCTTACAATGAG.

A note on this clone: The CDR3 end falls 3 residues outside the read, so it is completed with the germline J gene. This chain uses TRBV27 with TRBJ2-7; TRBD1 is a possible D gene (5 bases). The CDR3 is 13 residues long. V was cut by 2 bases and J by 5 bases, with 10 bases left in between. From germline, CDR1 is MNHEY and CDR2 SMNVEV (reference sequence). The CDR3 is CASSLRGPNEQYF. The part of the CDR3 DNA that was read is TGTGCCAGCAGTTTAAGGGGCCCCAACGAG.

On this clone: The read ends 3 residues before the CDR3 terminus; that terminus is restored from the germline J gene. The rearrangement links TRBV5-1 to TRBJ2-1; TRBD2 aligns across 7 bases. Germline CDR1 is SGHRS and CDR2 is YFSETQ. V dropped 0 bases and J dropped 2; count of bases not matched to a gene: 5. The CDR3 spans 16 residues. CDR3 protein: CASSLALGLAYNEQFF. The covered CDR3 bases are TGCGCCAGCAGCTTGGCGTTAGGACTAGCCTACAATGAG.